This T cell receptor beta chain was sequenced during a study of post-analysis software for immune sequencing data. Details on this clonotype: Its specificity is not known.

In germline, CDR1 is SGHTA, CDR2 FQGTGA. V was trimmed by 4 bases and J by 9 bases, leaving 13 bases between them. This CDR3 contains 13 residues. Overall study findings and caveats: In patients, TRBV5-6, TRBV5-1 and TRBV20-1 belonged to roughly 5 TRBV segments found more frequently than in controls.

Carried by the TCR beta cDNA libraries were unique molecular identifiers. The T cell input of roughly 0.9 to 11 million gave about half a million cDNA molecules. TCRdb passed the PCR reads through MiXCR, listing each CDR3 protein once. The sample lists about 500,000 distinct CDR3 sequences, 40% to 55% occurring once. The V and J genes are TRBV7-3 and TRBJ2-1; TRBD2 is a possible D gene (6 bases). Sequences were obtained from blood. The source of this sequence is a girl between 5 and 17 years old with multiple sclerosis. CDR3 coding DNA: TGTGCCAGCAGCTCGGGACTTTCCAGTGAGCAGTTCTTC. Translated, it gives CASSSGLSSEQFF. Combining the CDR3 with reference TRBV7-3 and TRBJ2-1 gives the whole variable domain GAGVSQTPSNKVTEKGKYVELRCDPISGHTALYWYRQSLGQGPEFLIYFQGTGAADDSGLPNDRFFAVRPEGSVSTLKIQRTERGDSAVYLCASSSGLSSEQFFGPGTRLTVL.